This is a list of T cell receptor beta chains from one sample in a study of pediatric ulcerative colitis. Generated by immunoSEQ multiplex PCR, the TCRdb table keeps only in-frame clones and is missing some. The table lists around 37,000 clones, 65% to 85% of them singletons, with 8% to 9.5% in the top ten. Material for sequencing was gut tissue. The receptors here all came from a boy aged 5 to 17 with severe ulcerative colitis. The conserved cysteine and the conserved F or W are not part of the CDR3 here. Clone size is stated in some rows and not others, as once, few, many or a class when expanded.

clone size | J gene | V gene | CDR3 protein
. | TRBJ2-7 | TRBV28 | ASSPRAGTGYEQY
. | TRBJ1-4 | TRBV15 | ATSRGRSIEKLF
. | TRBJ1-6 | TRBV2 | ASSEATGPESPLH
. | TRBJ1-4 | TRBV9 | ASSGDGSNEKLF
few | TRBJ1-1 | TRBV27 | ASSSAGTGGRNTEAF
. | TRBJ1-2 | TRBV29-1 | SVGSGDNYGYT
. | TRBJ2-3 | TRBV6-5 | ASSWDRGADTQY
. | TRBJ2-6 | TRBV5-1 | ASSHGGSGANVLT
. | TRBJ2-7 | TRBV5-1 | ASSLVGGQGVREQY
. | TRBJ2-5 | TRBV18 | ASSPTGQETQY
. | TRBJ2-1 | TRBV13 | ASRKQGAMEEQF
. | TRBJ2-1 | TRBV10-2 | ASSIDRGNEQF
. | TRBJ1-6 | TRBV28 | ASSARQGYNSPLH
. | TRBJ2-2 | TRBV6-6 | ASSYRVHTGELF
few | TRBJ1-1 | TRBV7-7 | ASSLLGPGTEAF
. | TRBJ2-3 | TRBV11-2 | ASSLEAANTDTQY
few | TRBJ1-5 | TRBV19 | ASSMAVYSNQPQH
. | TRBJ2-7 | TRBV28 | ASSLASLRDYEQY
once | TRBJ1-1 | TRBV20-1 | SAEKDREAF
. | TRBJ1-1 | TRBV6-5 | ASSRDGRMNTEAF
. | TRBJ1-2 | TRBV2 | ASLGLQDYGYT
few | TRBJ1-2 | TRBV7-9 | ASSFRVHGYT
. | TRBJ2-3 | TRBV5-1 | ASSLSGGQNTQY
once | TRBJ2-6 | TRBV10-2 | ASSESGQLAGANVLT
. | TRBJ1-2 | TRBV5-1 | ASSLGQGRGYT
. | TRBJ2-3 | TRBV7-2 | ASSRDRWETDTQY
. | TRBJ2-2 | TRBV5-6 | ASSWVAGELF
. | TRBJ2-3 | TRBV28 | ASSSPLRGIRKDTQY
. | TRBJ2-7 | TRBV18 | ASSPGGRSYEQY
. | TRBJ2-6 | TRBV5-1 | ASSPEGTGKGGANVLT
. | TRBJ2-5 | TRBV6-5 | ASRRPGGQETQY
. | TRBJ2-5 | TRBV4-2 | ASSQDRGETQY
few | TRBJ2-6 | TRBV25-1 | ASMDRVTSGANVLT
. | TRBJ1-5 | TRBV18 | ASSPDGSYSNQPQH
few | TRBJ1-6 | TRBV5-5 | ASSRGTDYNSPLH